This is a list of T cell receptor beta chains from one sample in a study of blood T cell repertoires in COVID-19. Only in-frame clones appear in the TCRdb table, and some are missing; sequencing was by immunoSEQ multiplex PCR. The sample contains some 140,000 clones, roughly 84% of which appear only once. Sequences were obtained from peripheral blood. These receptor sequences come from a man in his 60s with acute or convalescent COVID-19. Both conserved end residues are part of each CDR3. Each record gives: D gene, clone size, J gene, V gene, CDR3 protein, CDR3 DNA. The D gene is left open where the match is weak. Clone size, where shown, is once, few, many, or a class for clones that have expanded.

D gene: -; clone size: once; J gene: TRBJ1-5; V gene: TRBV2; CDR3 protein: CASRPEYRSNQPQHF; CDR3 DNA: TGTGCCAGCAGGCCGGAGTACCGCTCGAATCAGCCCCAGCATTTT
D gene: -; clone size: -; J gene: TRBJ2-2; V gene: TRBV19; CDR3 protein: CASKGRSNTGELFF; CDR3 DNA: TGTGCCAGTAAGGGGCGGTCGAACACCGGGGAGCTGTTTTTT
D gene: TRBD1; clone size: -; J gene: TRBJ1-2; V gene: TRBV28; CDR3 protein: CASSLWGQGFPNYGYTF; CDR3 DNA: TGTGCCAGCAGTTTATGGGGACAGGGTTTTCCTAACTATGGCTACACCTTC
D gene: -; clone size: -; J gene: TRBJ1-1; V gene: TRBV19; CDR3 protein: CASKRGGHTEAFF; CDR3 DNA: TGTGCCAGTAAAAGGGGGGGTCACACTGAAGCTTTCTTT
D gene: TRBD1; clone size: -; J gene: TRBJ2-7; V gene: TRBV11-2; CDR3 protein: CASSLDGQGTYEQYF; CDR3 DNA: TGTGCCAGCAGCTTAGATGGACAGGGCACCTACGAGCAGTACTTC
D gene: -; clone size: -; J gene: TRBJ2-2; V gene: TRBV3-1/TRBV3-2; CDR3 protein: CASRIQGTTGELFF; CDR3 DNA: TGTGCCAGCAGGATACAGGGTACCACCGGGGAGCTGTTTTTT
D gene: -; clone size: -; J gene: TRBJ2-5; V gene: TRBV27; CDR3 protein: CASSSTGETQYF; CDR3 DNA: TGTGCCAGCAGTTCCACCGGAGAGACCCAGTACTTC
D gene: -; clone size: -; J gene: TRBJ1-1; V gene: TRBV18; CDR3 protein: CASSLDTDTEAFF; CDR3 DNA: TGTGCCAGCTCATTAGACACCGACACTGAAGCTTTCTTT
D gene: -; clone size: -; J gene: TRBJ2-1; V gene: TRBV12-1; CDR3 protein: CASSFEREPHEQFF; CDR3 DNA: TGTGCCAGCAGCTTTGAGCGGGAGCCCCATGAGCAGTTCTTC
D gene: TRBD2; clone size: -; J gene: TRBJ2-7; V gene: TRBV28; CDR3 protein: CASSLPLAGTYEQYF; CDR3 DNA: TGTGCCAGCAGTTTACCCCTAGCGGGGACTTACGAGCAGTACTTC
D gene: -; clone size: -; J gene: TRBJ2-2; V gene: TRBV6-2/TRBV6-3; CDR3 protein: CASSYSSDPADQNTGELFF; CDR3 DNA: TGTGCCAGCAGTTACTCAAGCGATCCGGCGGATCAGAACACCGGGGAGCTGTTTTTT
D gene: TRBD1; clone size: -; J gene: TRBJ1-5; V gene: TRBV6-1; CDR3 protein: CASSGGDRWDNQPQHF; CDR3 DNA: TGTGCCAGCAGTGGGGGGGACAGGTGGGACAATCAGCCCCAGCATTTT
D gene: -; clone size: -; J gene: TRBJ1-3; V gene: TRBV30; CDR3 protein: CAWSVPGSGNTIYF; CDR3 DNA: TGTGCCTGGAGTGTACCAGGCTCTGGAAACACCATATATTTT
D gene: -; clone size: -; J gene: TRBJ2-7; V gene: TRBV7-6; CDR3 protein: CASSLRGQAYEQYF; CDR3 DNA: TGTGCCAGCAGCTTACGGGGTCAGGCTTACGAGCAGTACTTC
D gene: -; clone size: -; J gene: TRBJ1-6; V gene: TRBV18; CDR3 protein: CASSPDTPPNSPLHF; CDR3 DNA: TGTGCCAGCTCACCAGACACGCCACCAAATTCACCCCTCCACTTT
D gene: -; clone size: -; J gene: TRBJ2-2; V gene: TRBV6-5; CDR3 protein: CASSPRQVRTGELFF; CDR3 DNA: TGTGCCAGCAGCCCCCGACAGGTCCGCACCGGGGAGCTGTTTTTT
D gene: -; clone size: -; J gene: TRBJ1-1; V gene: TRBV28; CDR3 protein: CASQSLIDMNTEAFF; CDR3 DNA: TGTGCCAGCCAAAGCCTCATAGACATGAACACTGAAGCTTTCTTT
D gene: -; clone size: -; J gene: TRBJ1-2; V gene: TRBV19; CDR3 protein: CASSMGEGRIYGYTF; CDR3 DNA: TGTGCCAGTAGTATGGGGGAGGGACGGATATATGGCTACACCTTC
D gene: TRBD1; clone size: -; J gene: TRBJ2-7; V gene: TRBV15; CDR3 protein: CATRDRVYEQYF; CDR3 DNA: TGTGCCACCAGGGACAGGGTGTACGAGCAGTACTTC
D gene: -; clone size: -; J gene: TRBJ1-5; V gene: TRBV19; CDR3 protein: CASSRAYGNQPQHF; CDR3 DNA: TGTGCCAGTAGCAGGGCTTACGGCAATCAGCCCCAGCATTTT
D gene: TRBD1; clone size: once; J gene: TRBJ2-5; V gene: TRBV5-6; CDR3 protein: CASSGTGKETQYF; CDR3 DNA: TGTGCCAGCAGCGGGACAGGGAAAGAGACCCAGTACTTC
D gene: -; clone size: -; J gene: TRBJ2-5; V gene: TRBV11-2; CDR3 protein: CASSKGDQETQYF; CDR3 DNA: TGTGCCAGCAGCAAAGGGGACCAAGAGACCCAGTACTTC
D gene: TRBD1; clone size: -; J gene: TRBJ1-1; V gene: TRBV29-1; CDR3 protein: CSVSPGTAGTEAFF; CDR3 DNA: TGCAGCGTTAGTCCCGGGACAGCTGGCACTGAAGCTTTCTTT
D gene: TRBD1; clone size: -; J gene: TRBJ2-7; V gene: TRBV7-8; CDR3 protein: CASSLGTGAYEQYF; CDR3 DNA: TGTGCCAGCAGCCTTGGGACAGGAGCCTACGAGCAGTACTTC
D gene: TRBD2; clone size: few; J gene: TRBJ2-2; V gene: TRBV7-2; CDR3 protein: CASSLTSGNTGELFF; CDR3 DNA: TGTGCCAGCAGCTTGACTAGCGGGAACACCGGGGAGCTGTTTTTT
D gene: TRBD1; clone size: -; J gene: TRBJ1-2; V gene: TRBV28; CDR3 protein: CASRITGARYGYTF; CDR3 DNA: TGTGCCAGCAGAATAACAGGGGCGAGGTATGGCTACACCTTC
D gene: TRBD1; clone size: -; J gene: TRBJ2-2; V gene: TRBV5-1; CDR3 protein: CASSLEGATGELFF; CDR3 DNA: TGCGCCAGCAGCTTGGAGGGGGCCACCGGGGAGCTGTTTTTT
D gene: -; clone size: -; J gene: TRBJ1-2; V gene: TRBV6-5; CDR3 protein: CASSPGTPPYGYTF; CDR3 DNA: TGTGCCAGCAGCCCCGGGACACCACCCTATGGCTACACCTTC
D gene: TRBD1; clone size: -; J gene: TRBJ1-1; V gene: TRBV19; CDR3 protein: CASNEFTGDTEAFF; CDR3 DNA: TGTGCCAGCAATGAATTCACAGGGGACACTGAAGCTTTCTTT
D gene: TRBD2; clone size: once; J gene: TRBJ2-7; V gene: TRBV4-2; CDR3 protein: CASSHGTSGPYEQYF; CDR3 DNA: TGTGCCAGCAGCCATGGGACTAGCGGACCCTACGAGCAGTACTTC
D gene: -; clone size: -; J gene: TRBJ2-1; V gene: TRBV24-1; CDR3 protein: CATSAQPGNEQFF; CDR3 DNA: TGTGCCACCAGTGCCCAGCCGGGGAATGAGCAGTTCTTC
D gene: TRBD2; clone size: -; J gene: TRBJ2-1; V gene: TRBV5-1; CDR3 protein: CASSLRSSGRAYNEQFF; CDR3 DNA: TGCGCCAGCAGCTTACGTTCTAGCGGGAGGGCTTATAATGAGCAGTTCTTC
D gene: -; clone size: few; J gene: TRBJ2-7; V gene: TRBV27; CDR3 protein: CASSLYLRSYEQYF; CDR3 DNA: TGTGCCAGCAGTTTATACTTGCGGTCCTACGAGCAGTACTTC